The 3 T cell receptor beta chains reported below all come from one sample, sequenced in a study of blood T cell repertoires in COVID-19. The table came from immunoSEQ multiplex PCR; TCRdb's copy has only in-frame clones and leaves some out. The sample shows about 95,000 clones, about 93% of them seen only once. The sequenced material came from peripheral blood. The source is a woman aged 45-60 years in a cohort sampled during active COVID-19.

This rearrangement joins TRBV6-5 to TRBJ1-5; D gene uncertain. Trimming took 10 bases from V and 2 from J, leaving 15 bases between them. The CDR3 covers 14 residues. Germline V gives CDR1 MNHEY, CDR2 SVGAGI. CDR3 protein: CATLPGVGNQPQHF. The CDR3 DNA sequence: TGTGCCACCCTCCCCGGGGTGGGCAATCAGCCCCAGCATTTT.

This clone was observed a single time. The chain combines TRBV5-4 with TRBJ2-1; 7 positions agree with TRBD1. This CDR3 is built from 16 residues. From germline, CDR1 is SGHNT and CDR2 YYREEE (reference sequence). With V trimmed by 4 bases and J by 0 bases, 7 bases remained unmatched. The CDR3 coding sequence is TGTGCCAGCAGCCCGAGGTGGGACAGCTCCTACAATGAGCAGTTCTTC. Translating gives CASSPRWDSSYNEQFF.

The genes are TRBV29-1 and TRBJ2-3; D is unresolved. The CDR3 consists of 11 residues. V was pared by 5 bases and J by 4 bases, with 7 bases between. Germline V lookup: CDR1 SQVTM, CDR2 ANQGSEA. As DNA, the CDR3 is TGCAGCGTTATTTCTGCAGATACGCAGTATTTT. Residues: CSVISADTQYF.